The present entry profiles one T cell receptor (beta chain) with its context. The data were obtained in a study of T cells in Graves' hyperthyroidism and ophthalmopathy. The V and J ends lost 5 bases and 5 bases respectively, with 10 bases between them. Germline V gives CDR1 SGHVS, CDR2 FQNEAQ. The CDR3 covers 12 residues. Newly diagnosed hyperthyroidism patients aged 18 to 65 years had disease lasting under 2 months. Pregnant or lactating patients were excluded, as were those with uncontrolled infection or other autoimmune disease. Amplified regions were TCR beta CDR3 sequences from RNA transcripts. HTBI primers drove first-round RT-PCR of the TCR CDR3. TCRdb reprocessed the multiplex PCR reads with MiXCR, giving one entry per CDR3 protein. The sample yields 340,000 or so distinct CDR3 sequences, over 15% seen once.

The chain links TRBV7-8 to TRBJ2-7, with no clear D. This TCR derives from a woman in her fifties or sixties with Graves' hyperthyroidism. The specimen was blood. CDR3 nucleotide sequence: TGTGCCAGCAGCGTGGGAAGGGACGAGCAGTACGTC. It encodes CASSVGRDEQYV.